Listed below are T cell receptor beta chains from one sample, sequenced in a study of T cell responses to AZD1222 COVID-19 vaccine. TCRdb's copy holds only in-frame clones and misses some; the assay was immunoSEQ multiplex PCR. The table includes about 100,000 clones, 88% detected once. The source material was peripheral blood, sampled on day 0 of AZD1222 vaccination. These receptors came from an adult in good health. Each CDR3 is given with its conserved first and last residue. Fields, in order: D gene, V gene, clone size, J gene, CDR3 DNA, CDR3 protein. D genes are given only for firm matches. Some rows mark clone size as missing; the rest say once, few, many or name a class of expanded clone.

d_gene: TRBD2
v_gene: TRBV7-2
abundance: NA
j_gene: TRBJ2-2
CDR3nt: TGTGCCAGCAGCACCAGCAGTCTAGCGGCATTCACCGGGGAGCTGTTTTTT
CDR3aa: CASSTSSLAAFTGELFF

d_gene: NA
v_gene: TRBV13
abundance: NA
j_gene: TRBJ2-5
CDR3nt: TGTGCCAGCAGCTTAATTTCAGTTCAGGAGACCCAGTACTTC
CDR3aa: CASSLISVQETQYF

d_gene: TRBD2
v_gene: TRBV18
abundance: NA
j_gene: TRBJ2-1
CDR3nt: TGTGCCAGCTCACCTTCTTCTAGCGGGAGCCCCATCGTTGAGCAGTTCTTC
CDR3aa: CASSPSSSGSPIVEQFF

d_gene: TRBD1
v_gene: TRBV6-5
abundance: NA
j_gene: TRBJ1-5
CDR3nt: TGTGCCAGCAGACTCCATGGGACAGTTAATCAGCCCCAGCATTTT
CDR3aa: CASRLHGTVNQPQHF

d_gene: TRBD1
v_gene: TRBV7-9
abundance: NA
j_gene: TRBJ1-6
CDR3nt: TGTGCCAGCAGCCAATTCCAGGGGGATTCACCCCTCCACTTT
CDR3aa: CASSQFQGDSPLHF

d_gene: TRBD1
v_gene: TRBV11-2
abundance: NA
j_gene: TRBJ2-1
CDR3nt: TGTGCCAGCAGAAATCCGGGACAGTCTTACAATGAGCAGTTCTTC
CDR3aa: CASRNPGQSYNEQFF

d_gene: TRBD2
v_gene: TRBV27
abundance: NA
j_gene: TRBJ2-1
CDR3nt: TGTGCCAGCAGTTGGGAGGGGACGGTGTACAATGAGCAGTTCTTC
CDR3aa: CASSWEGTVYNEQFF

d_gene: TRBD2
v_gene: TRBV15
abundance: NA
j_gene: TRBJ2-3
CDR3nt: TGTGCCACCAGCAGAGCTTCGGGAGGGCTAAGAACAGATACGCAGTATTTT
CDR3aa: CATSRASGGLRTDTQYF

d_gene: NA
v_gene: TRBV10-2
abundance: NA
j_gene: TRBJ2-5
CDR3nt: TGCGCCAGCAGTGAGCCTCAAGCATTCCAAGAGACCCAGTACTTC
CDR3aa: CASSEPQAFQETQYF

d_gene: NA
v_gene: TRBV28
abundance: NA
j_gene: TRBJ1-6
CDR3nt: TGTGCCAGCAGCCGCACCGGGACCAATAATTCACCCCTCCACTTT
CDR3aa: CASSRTGTNNSPLHF

d_gene: NA
v_gene: TRBV6-5
abundance: NA
j_gene: TRBJ1-5
CDR3nt: TGTGCCAGCAGTTCGATCCGGGACAATCAGCCCCAGCATTTT
CDR3aa: CASSSIRDNQPQHF

d_gene: TRBD1
v_gene: TRBV6-6
abundance: once
j_gene: TRBJ1-5
CDR3nt: TGTGCCAGCAGGGACGGACAGGTCCCCTGGGCCCGGCATTTT
CDR3aa: CASRDGQVPWARHF

d_gene: TRBD1
v_gene: TRBV18
abundance: NA
j_gene: TRBJ1-5
CDR3nt: TGTGCCAGCTGCGACAGGGGTGATGAGCCCCAGCATTTT
CDR3aa: CASCDRGDEPQHF

d_gene: NA
v_gene: TRBV19
abundance: NA
j_gene: TRBJ2-1
CDR3nt: TGTGCCAGTAGTATTTTTTCCGGTGAGCAGTTCTTC
CDR3aa: CASSIFSGEQFF

d_gene: NA
v_gene: TRBV18
abundance: NA
j_gene: TRBJ2-7
CDR3nt: TGTGCCAGCTCACCGATAGTCCCATCAGGACTGAGCTCCTACGAGCAGTACTTC
CDR3aa: CASSPIVPSGLSSYEQYF

d_gene: NA
v_gene: TRBV10-3
abundance: NA
j_gene: TRBJ1-5
CDR3nt: TGTGCCACCTCAGGTGGAGACCAGCCCCAGCATTTT
CDR3aa: CATSGGDQPQHF

d_gene: TRBD2
v_gene: TRBV4-3
abundance: NA
j_gene: TRBJ2-7
CDR3nt: TGCGCCAGCAGCCGAGAGAAGGGACTAGCCTACGAGCAGTACTTC
CDR3aa: CASSREKGLAYEQYF

d_gene: NA
v_gene: TRBV3-1/TRBV3-2
abundance: NA
j_gene: TRBJ2-6
CDR3nt: TGTGCCAGCACCCCCTCTGGGGCCAACGTCCTGACTTTC
CDR3aa: CASTPSGANVLTF

d_gene: NA
v_gene: TRBV19
abundance: NA
j_gene: TRBJ2-6
CDR3nt: TGTGCCAGTAGTATCGGTCCCCTCATCTCTGGGGCCAACGTCCTGACTTTC
CDR3aa: CASSIGPLISGANVLTF

d_gene: TRBD1
v_gene: TRBV11-3
abundance: NA
j_gene: TRBJ1-1
CDR3nt: TGTGCCAGCAGCTTAGAAGGGGGCGAAGCTTTCTTT
CDR3aa: CASSLEGGEAFF

d_gene: TRBD1
v_gene: TRBV27
abundance: NA
j_gene: TRBJ1-5
CDR3nt: TGTGCCAGCAGTCGGACAGGGGGCAATCAGCCCCAGCATTTT
CDR3aa: CASSRTGGNQPQHF

d_gene: NA
v_gene: TRBV6-5
abundance: NA
j_gene: TRBJ1-2
CDR3nt: TGTGCCAGCAGCGGGGGGCCAAGGAGCTATGGCTACACCTTC
CDR3aa: CASSGGPRSYGYTF

d_gene: NA
v_gene: TRBV7-2
abundance: NA
j_gene: TRBJ2-3
CDR3nt: TGTGCCAGCAGCTTAGCACAGGTCGTTGTTACAGATACGCAGTATTTT
CDR3aa: CASSLAQVVVTDTQYF

d_gene: TRBD1
v_gene: TRBV7-7
abundance: NA
j_gene: TRBJ1-1
CDR3nt: TGTGCCAGCAGCCTCAACGACAGGGACACTGAAGCTTTCTTT
CDR3aa: CASSLNDRDTEAFF

d_gene: TRBD1
v_gene: TRBV7-2
abundance: NA
j_gene: TRBJ2-7
CDR3nt: TGTGCCAGCAGCTTAGCTCCGGGACAGGGGTCCGAGCAGTACTTC
CDR3aa: CASSLAPGQGSEQYF

d_gene: TRBD2
v_gene: TRBV6-4
abundance: NA
j_gene: TRBJ2-2
CDR3nt: TGTGCCAGCAAGAGATCTAGCGGGAGTGACACCGGGGAGCTGTTTTTT
CDR3aa: CASKRSSGSDTGELFF

d_gene: TRBD1
v_gene: TRBV7-8
abundance: NA
j_gene: TRBJ2-2
CDR3nt: TGTGCCAGGCACAGGGGGCGCCTAAAAAACACCGGGGAGCTGTTTTTT
CDR3aa: CARHRGRLKNTGELFF

d_gene: NA
v_gene: TRBV20-1
abundance: NA
j_gene: TRBJ1-4
CDR3nt: TGCAGTGCTAGTCAGGGTTGGGAGGGTGAAAAACTGTTTTTT
CDR3aa: CSASQGWEGEKLFF

d_gene: NA
v_gene: TRBV7-2
abundance: few
j_gene: TRBJ1-1
CDR3nt: TGTGCCAGCAGCTGGACGAACACTGAAGCTTTCTTT
CDR3aa: CASSWTNTEAFF

d_gene: NA
v_gene: TRBV28
abundance: NA
j_gene: TRBJ2-7
CDR3nt: TGTGCCAGCAGTTTAGGGGGGCCCTACGAGCAGTACTTC
CDR3aa: CASSLGGPYEQYF

d_gene: NA
v_gene: TRBV28
abundance: once
j_gene: TRBJ1-6
CDR3nt: TGTGCCAGCAGCGACAGCCCATATAATTCACCCCTCCACTTT
CDR3aa: CASSDSPYNSPLHF

d_gene: NA
v_gene: TRBV3-1/TRBV3-2
abundance: once
j_gene: TRBJ1-6
CDR3nt: TGTGCCAGCAGCCAAGGGGGCGGGGGCAATTCACCCCTCCACTTT
CDR3aa: CASSQGGGGNSPLHF

d_gene: NA
v_gene: TRBV9
abundance: NA
j_gene: TRBJ1-1
CDR3nt: TGTGCCAGCAGCGTCGGCGGCTTCGGGACCTTGAACACTGAAGCTTTCTTT
CDR3aa: CASSVGGFGTLNTEAFF

d_gene: TRBD1
v_gene: TRBV11-3
abundance: NA
j_gene: TRBJ1-6
CDR3nt: TGTGCCAGCAGCTTCGACAGGGTTAATTCACCCCTCCACTTT
CDR3aa: CASSFDRVNSPLHF

d_gene: TRBD2
v_gene: TRBV11-2
abundance: NA
j_gene: TRBJ2-3
CDR3nt: TGTGCCAGCACCCCCCCCCGGACTAGCGCCGTGCGGCCAGATACGCAGTATTTT
CDR3aa: CASTPPRTSAVRPDTQYF

d_gene: NA
v_gene: TRBV3-1/TRBV3-2
abundance: NA
j_gene: TRBJ2-1
CDR3nt: TGTGCCAGCAGCCAAGGGATGCCCTCCTACAATGAGCAGTTCTTC
CDR3aa: CASSQGMPSYNEQFF

d_gene: NA
v_gene: TRBV7-9
abundance: few
j_gene: TRBJ2-2
CDR3nt: TGTGCCAGCAGCTTAAGAACTCGGTGGCAGGGAGGCCATTCCGGGGAGCTGTTTTTT
CDR3aa: CASSLRTRWQGGHSGELFF

d_gene: NA
v_gene: TRBV2
abundance: NA
j_gene: TRBJ1-4
CDR3nt: TGTGCCAGCAGTGTGACCCAGGGCCTCAATGAAAAACTGTTTTTT
CDR3aa: CASSVTQGLNEKLFF

d_gene: NA
v_gene: TRBV18
abundance: NA
j_gene: TRBJ2-1
CDR3nt: TGTGCCAGCTCACCACTGCCTGGGGGGAGCGTAACCTACAATGAGCAGTTCTTC
CDR3aa: CASSPLPGGSVTYNEQFF

d_gene: NA
v_gene: TRBV2
abundance: NA
j_gene: TRBJ2-3
CDR3nt: TGTGCCAGCCGGCTTTCCCCCCGAGGGGAATGGGGCACAGATACGCAGTATTTT
CDR3aa: CASRLSPRGEWGTDTQYF